A selection of T cell receptor beta chains follows, all from one sample in a study of T-cell memory formation after mild COVID-19. Using its own MiXCR run on the 5' RACE reads, TCRdb lists one record per CDR3 protein. The sample has 470,000 or so distinct CDR3 sequences, 15% to 20% seen once. Sequencing was carried out using PBMCs or a T cell subset sorted from them (not recorded which). The source is an adult woman who had mild COVID-19 (a few samples of this study predate the infection). Cell type and time point are not known. Each CDR3 is given with its conserved first and last residue. The order of the fields is J gene, clone size, V gene, D gene, CDR3 DNA, CDR3 protein. The D gene is left open where the match is weak. Clone size, where shown, is once, few, many, or a class for clones that have expanded.

j_call: TRBJ2-2; clone_size: few; v_call: TRBV6-2/TRBV6-3; d_call: .; cdr3_nt: TGTGCCAGCAGTTCCGCACCGGGTAACACCGGGGAGCTGTTTTTT; cdr3_aa: CASSSAPGNTGELFF
j_call: TRBJ1-5; clone_size: .; v_call: TRBV20-1; d_call: .; cdr3_nt: TGCAGTGCCCAGGACAGAAACAATCAGCCCCAGCATTTT; cdr3_aa: CSAQDRNNQPQHF
j_call: TRBJ2-7; clone_size: few; v_call: TRBV7-2; d_call: TRBD2; cdr3_nt: TGTGCCAGCAGCTTAGTCGGACTAGTCCCCGGGCAGTACTTC; cdr3_aa: CASSLVGLVPGQYF
j_call: TRBJ2-2; clone_size: .; v_call: TRBV5-1; d_call: .; cdr3_nt: TGCGCCAGCAGATTGGAAGGAGGGGTGAACACCGGGGAGCTGTTTTTT; cdr3_aa: CASRLEGGVNTGELFF
j_call: TRBJ2-1; clone_size: many; v_call: TRBV5-1; d_call: .; cdr3_nt: TGCGCCAGCAGCTTGGGAGACAATGAGCAGTTCTTC; cdr3_aa: CASSLGDNEQFF
j_call: TRBJ2-1; clone_size: .; v_call: TRBV9; d_call: TRBD2; cdr3_nt: TGTGCCAGCAGCGTAAGCGTCGGACTAGCGGGAGTCTTCTCCTACAATGAGCAGTTCTTC; cdr3_aa: CASSVSVGLAGVFSYNEQFF
j_call: TRBJ2-1; clone_size: .; v_call: TRBV4-3; d_call: .; cdr3_nt: TGCGCCAGCAGCCAAGTTCCTAATAGCAATGAGCAGTTCTTC; cdr3_aa: CASSQVPNSNEQFF
j_call: TRBJ2-7; clone_size: few; v_call: TRBV20-1; d_call: TRBD2; cdr3_nt: TGCAGTGCCACAGATCCCCCTAGCGGGGTCTACGAGCAGTACTTC; cdr3_aa: CSATDPPSGVYEQYF
j_call: TRBJ2-1; clone_size: .; v_call: TRBV12-3/TRBV12-4; d_call: TRBD1; cdr3_nt: TGTGCCAGCACGTACAGGGGCTACAATGAGCAGTTCTTC; cdr3_aa: CASTYRGYNEQFF
j_call: TRBJ2-3; clone_size: .; v_call: TRBV15; d_call: TRBD2; cdr3_nt: TGTGCCACCAGCTCCCGGCTAGCGGGAGGGCCTGCAGATACGCAGTATTTT; cdr3_aa: CATSSRLAGGPADTQYF
j_call: TRBJ2-1; clone_size: many; v_call: TRBV7-9; d_call: TRBD2; cdr3_nt: TGTGCCAGCAGCTCGGGACTAGTGTACAATGAGCAGTTCTTC; cdr3_aa: CASSSGLVYNEQFF
j_call: TRBJ2-7; clone_size: few; v_call: TRBV7-8; d_call: .; cdr3_nt: TGTGCCAGCAGCTTAGAGGCGGTCTCAGCCTACGAGCAGTACTTC; cdr3_aa: CASSLEAVSAYEQYF
j_call: TRBJ1-1; clone_size: .; v_call: TRBV7-8; d_call: TRBD1; cdr3_nt: TGTGCCAGCAGCTTACCCGGGACAGGGGAGAACACTGAAGCTTTCTTT; cdr3_aa: CASSLPGTGENTEAFF
j_call: TRBJ1-6; clone_size: .; v_call: TRBV11-3; d_call: .; cdr3_nt: TGTGCCAGCAGCTTAGACAAGGGCGATTCACCCCTCCACTTT; cdr3_aa: CASSLDKGDSPLHF
j_call: TRBJ2-7; clone_size: .; v_call: TRBV7-8; d_call: .; cdr3_nt: TGTGCCAGCAGCTCGCCCCCGACTAGACTAAGCTACGAGCAGTACTTC; cdr3_aa: CASSSPPTRLSYEQYF
j_call: TRBJ2-3; clone_size: .; v_call: TRBV7-6; d_call: TRBD2; cdr3_nt: TGTGCCAGCAGCCCGGCGACTAGCGGGGGACGCACAGATACGCAGTATTTT; cdr3_aa: CASSPATSGGRTDTQYF
j_call: TRBJ2-5; clone_size: .; v_call: TRBV7-8; d_call: TRBD2; cdr3_nt: TGTGCCAGCAGCTTCGAGGGACTAGCGGGGGGCCGTGAGACCCAGTACTTC; cdr3_aa: CASSFEGLAGGRETQYF
j_call: TRBJ1-2; clone_size: many; v_call: TRBV7-8; d_call: .; cdr3_nt: TGTGCCAGCAGTCGAGATGACCGAGTACTAACCTTC; cdr3_aa: CASSRDDRVLTF
j_call: TRBJ1-4; clone_size: .; v_call: TRBV4-3; d_call: .; cdr3_nt: TGCGCCAGCAGCCAAGATCCCGGACAGAAAGAAAAACTGTTTTTT; cdr3_aa: CASSQDPGQKEKLFF
j_call: TRBJ2-1; clone_size: few; v_call: TRBV6-2/TRBV6-3; d_call: .; cdr3_nt: TGTGCCAGCGGTTTCTCAGAGGGGAATGAGCAGTTCTTC; cdr3_aa: CASGFSEGNEQFF
j_call: TRBJ2-3; clone_size: .; v_call: TRBV7-8; d_call: TRBD2; cdr3_nt: TGTGCCAGCAGCCGGAGCCTTCTTGCGGGGGACACAGATACGCAGTATTTT; cdr3_aa: CASSRSLLAGDTDTQYF
j_call: TRBJ1-5; clone_size: .; v_call: TRBV12-3/TRBV12-4; d_call: .; cdr3_nt: TGTGCCAGCAGGGGGGGGGCCAGCAATCAGCCCCAGCATTTT; cdr3_aa: CASRGGASNQPQHF
j_call: TRBJ2-2; clone_size: few; v_call: TRBV7-9; d_call: .; cdr3_nt: TGTGCCAGCACCACGGGTGGTCTTAACACCGGGGAGCTGTTTTTT; cdr3_aa: CASTTGGLNTGELFF
j_call: TRBJ2-3; clone_size: few; v_call: TRBV7-6; d_call: .; cdr3_nt: TGTGCCAGCAGCTTAGCGTACACAGATACGCAGTATTTT; cdr3_aa: CASSLAYTDTQYF
j_call: TRBJ2-5; clone_size: .; v_call: TRBV7-2; d_call: .; cdr3_nt: TGTGCCAGCAGCTTATCGGCGATGGGTAGCGGACAAGAGACCCAGTACTTC; cdr3_aa: CASSLSAMGSGQETQYF
j_call: TRBJ2-1; clone_size: few; v_call: TRBV3-1; d_call: TRBD1; cdr3_nt: TGTGCCAGCAGCCAAGATCGAGATGCCAGGACAGGGGCCCGCTGGAGGGCTAATGAGCAGTTCTTC; cdr3_aa: CASSQDRDARTGARWRANEQFF
j_call: TRBJ2-3; clone_size: .; v_call: TRBV7-6; d_call: .; cdr3_nt: TGTGCCAGCAGCTTAGGCCGGGGGAACACAGATACGCAGTATTTT; cdr3_aa: CASSLGRGNTDTQYF
j_call: TRBJ2-1; clone_size: few; v_call: TRBV20-1; d_call: .; cdr3_nt: TGCAGCGAGGGGTACAATGAGCAGTTCTTC; cdr3_aa: CSEGYNEQFF
j_call: TRBJ2-1; clone_size: .; v_call: TRBV7-9; d_call: TRBD2; cdr3_nt: TGTGCCAGCAGCCCTATGAAAGCGGGGGGCACCAATGAGCAGTTCTTC; cdr3_aa: CASSPMKAGGTNEQFF
j_call: TRBJ2-2; clone_size: .; v_call: TRBV6-1; d_call: .; cdr3_nt: TGTGCCAGCAGTCTTTTAAGGCCCGCGAACACCGGGGAGCTGTTTTTT; cdr3_aa: CASSLLRPANTGELFF
j_call: TRBJ2-7; clone_size: .; v_call: TRBV25-1; d_call: .; cdr3_nt: TGTGCCAGCAGTGAATTGTCGGCTTACGAGCAGTACTTC; cdr3_aa: CASSELSAYEQYF
j_call: TRBJ2-2; clone_size: few; v_call: TRBV6-5; d_call: .; cdr3_nt: TGTGCCAGCAGCGCCCTCAGTACCGGGGAGCTGTTTTTT; cdr3_aa: CASSALSTGELFF
j_call: TRBJ1-3; clone_size: .; v_call: TRBV6-6; d_call: .; cdr3_nt: TGTGCCAGCAGTTACTCGAGAGGAAACACCATATATTTT; cdr3_aa: CASSYSRGNTIYF
j_call: TRBJ2-3; clone_size: .; v_call: TRBV12-3/TRBV12-4; d_call: TRBD2; cdr3_nt: TGTGCCAGCAGTTCTATAGCGGGGGGGAGCGGTACGCAGTATTTT; cdr3_aa: CASSSIAGGSGTQYF
j_call: TRBJ1-6; clone_size: .; v_call: TRBV5-1; d_call: .; cdr3_nt: TGCGCCAGCAGCGTCAGCTTCCCGGGCCCCCTCCACTTT; cdr3_aa: CASSVSFPGPLHF
j_call: TRBJ2-7; clone_size: few; v_call: TRBV5-1; d_call: .; cdr3_nt: TGCGCCAGCAGCTTCGGGGTAGGTGTCGACGAGCAGTACTTC; cdr3_aa: CASSFGVGVDEQYF
j_call: TRBJ2-7; clone_size: .; v_call: TRBV20-1; d_call: .; cdr3_nt: TGCAGTGCTAACAGGGATTCCTCCTACGAGCAGTACTTC; cdr3_aa: CSANRDSSYEQYF
j_call: TRBJ2-1; clone_size: .; v_call: TRBV6-2/TRBV6-3; d_call: TRBD1; cdr3_nt: TGTGCCAGCAGTTACTCTCGGGTAGGGGACAGGGGGAATGAGCAGTTCTTC; cdr3_aa: CASSYSRVGDRGNEQFF
j_call: TRBJ1-2; clone_size: few; v_call: TRBV29-1; d_call: .; cdr3_nt: TGCAGCGTTGAAGGGGACTATGGCTACACCTTC; cdr3_aa: CSVEGDYGYTF
j_call: TRBJ2-4; clone_size: .; v_call: TRBV3-1; d_call: .; cdr3_nt: TGTGCCAGCAGCCAAGATAAACCCCTAAACATTCAGTACTTC; cdr3_aa: CASSQDKPLNIQYF
j_call: TRBJ2-2; clone_size: few; v_call: TRBV2; d_call: .; cdr3_nt: TGTGCCAGCAGTAAGGGGACGTCCGGGGAGCTGTTTTTT; cdr3_aa: CASSKGTSGELFF
j_call: TRBJ2-3; clone_size: .; v_call: TRBV27; d_call: .; cdr3_nt: TGTGCCAGCAGTTTATGGGTGGGCACAGATACGCAGTATTTT; cdr3_aa: CASSLWVGTDTQYF
j_call: TRBJ2-1; clone_size: .; v_call: TRBV5-1; d_call: TRBD2; cdr3_nt: TGCGCCAGCAGCTTTCCGGGACTAGCGGGAGGAGTAACCTACAATGAGCAGTTCTTC; cdr3_aa: CASSFPGLAGGVTYNEQFF
j_call: TRBJ2-2; clone_size: .; v_call: TRBV5-8; d_call: TRBD1; cdr3_nt: TGTGCCAGCAGCTTGGTCGACAGGGGGCAAGACGGGGAGCTGTTTTTT; cdr3_aa: CASSLVDRGQDGELFF
j_call: TRBJ2-7; clone_size: few; v_call: TRBV6-5; d_call: .; cdr3_nt: TGTGCCAGCAGTTACTCCGATTCAGGCCCTTCCTACGAGCAGTACTTC; cdr3_aa: CASSYSDSGPSYEQYF
j_call: TRBJ1-1; clone_size: few; v_call: TRBV11-2; d_call: .; cdr3_nt: TGTGCCAGCAGGGTCCGGGACACCATACCCACTGAAGCTTTCTTT; cdr3_aa: CASRVRDTIPTEAFF
j_call: TRBJ2-1; clone_size: .; v_call: TRBV11-2; d_call: TRBD2; cdr3_nt: TGTGCCAGCAGCGCCAGCCTAGCGGGAGGGCAGTATGAGCAGTTCTTC; cdr3_aa: CASSASLAGGQYEQFF
j_call: TRBJ2-7; clone_size: .; v_call: TRBV11-2; d_call: .; cdr3_nt: TGTGCCAGCAGCTTAGTCCCGGACGAGCAGTACTTC; cdr3_aa: CASSLVPDEQYF
j_call: TRBJ2-3; clone_size: .; v_call: TRBV4-1; d_call: TRBD1; cdr3_nt: TGCGCCAGCAGCCAAGTTCTACAGGGGGAGGATACGCAGTATTTT; cdr3_aa: CASSQVLQGEDTQYF
j_call: TRBJ1-2; clone_size: .; v_call: TRBV6-5; d_call: .; cdr3_nt: TGTGCCAGCACCTCCTCAGCTTACTATGGCTACACCTTC; cdr3_aa: CASTSSAYYGYTF
j_call: TRBJ2-1; clone_size: .; v_call: TRBV12-3/TRBV12-4; d_call: .; cdr3_nt: TGTGCCAGCAGTTTAGGGCGGGTGGGCTACAATGAGCAGTTCTTC; cdr3_aa: CASSLGRVGYNEQFF
j_call: TRBJ1-2; clone_size: few; v_call: TRBV7-2; d_call: TRBD1; cdr3_nt: TGTGCCAGCAGCTTAGGCCGACGAGGGGGCGGTGGCTACACCTTC; cdr3_aa: CASSLGRRGGGGYTF
j_call: TRBJ2-7; clone_size: few; v_call: TRBV7-2; d_call: .; cdr3_nt: TGTGCCAGCAGCTTAGTGGACCCAGCCTACGAGCAGTACTTC; cdr3_aa: CASSLVDPAYEQYF
j_call: TRBJ2-7; clone_size: few; v_call: TRBV7-9; d_call: .; cdr3_nt: TGTGCCAGCAGCTCCCCCGGGACCGCCTACGAGCAGTACTTC; cdr3_aa: CASSSPGTAYEQYF
j_call: TRBJ2-1; clone_size: few; v_call: TRBV20-1; d_call: TRBD2; cdr3_nt: TGCAGTGCCCATAGCGGGAGTAACCCCTACAATGAGCAGTTCTTC; cdr3_aa: CSAHSGSNPYNEQFF
j_call: TRBJ1-5; clone_size: many; v_call: TRBV6-2/TRBV6-3; d_call: .; cdr3_nt: TGTGCCAGCCGGGTTTTTGGGGGTAGGGCCAGCAATCAGCCCCAGCATTTT; cdr3_aa: CASRVFGGRASNQPQHF
j_call: TRBJ1-1; clone_size: many; v_call: TRBV6-5; d_call: .; cdr3_nt: TGTGCCAGCAGTTACTCTGGTGCGGGCAGGGGATGGGGGAACACTGAAGCTTTCTTT; cdr3_aa: CASSYSGAGRGWGNTEAFF
j_call: TRBJ1-2; clone_size: few; v_call: TRBV10-2; d_call: .; cdr3_nt: TGCGCCAGCAGTGAGACCAGACTCGGGGGCTACACCTTC; cdr3_aa: CASSETRLGGYTF
j_call: TRBJ2-2; clone_size: .; v_call: TRBV24-1; d_call: .; cdr3_nt: TGTGCCACCAGTGACCCGGGCCGGGGAGACGGGGAGCTGTTTTTT; cdr3_aa: CATSDPGRGDGELFF